The 5 T cell receptor beta chains listed next were all sequenced from one sample in a study of T cells in AML relapse after transplant. Instead of multiplex PCR, a modified RACE PCR amplified TCR alpha and beta from RNA. TCRdb passed the PCR reads through MiXCR, listing each CDR3 protein once. This table holds hundreds of distinct CDR3 sequences, 9% found once. The source material was bone marrow, either the whole sample or a sorted T cell fraction (not recorded which), sampled at relapse. The origin of the receptors is a human donor who had a stem cell transplant for acute myeloid leukemia. A share of the T cells may be of graft donor origin.

This clonotype ranks as large (0.1 to 1%). This chain links TRBV11-2 with TRBJ1-5; no reliable D call. Germline CDR1 SGHAT, CDR2 FQNNGV. The CDR3 contains 13 residues. Trimming took 5 bases from V and 7 from J, leaving 12 bases between them. The CDR3 spells CASSMMDRQPQHF. CDR3 bases: TGTGCCAGCAGCATGATGGACCGACAGCCCCAGCATTTT.

This clonotype is categorized as large. The chain has TRBV7-3 and TRBJ2-2; D might be TRBD2 (7 bases). The germline V and J ends were trimmed by 2 bases and 6 bases, with 10 bases remaining between them. Looked up from germline, CDR1 is SGHTA and CDR2 is FQGTGA. This CDR3 is 14 amino acids long. The CDR3 spells CASSLGGAAGELFF. CDR3 nucleotides: TGTGCCAGCAGCTTAGGGGGGGCCGCCGGGGAGCTGTTTTTT. Complete variable domain (other parts from reference TRBV7-3 and TRBJ2-2): GAGVSQTPSNKVTEKGKYVELRCDPISGHTALYWYRQSLGQGPEFLIYFQGTGAADDSGLPNDRFFAVRPEGSVSTLKIQRTERGDSAVYLCASSLGGAAGELFFGEGSRLTVL.

This clonotype is medium-sized within its sample. J is TRBJ2-1 and V is TRBV6-5, with D unresolved. The germline V and J ends were trimmed by 5 bases and 7 bases, with 12 bases remaining between them. Germline V gives CDR1 MNHEY, CDR2 SVGAGI. The CDR3 consists of 13 residues. The CDR3 loop reads CASSHNEVNEQFF. The CDR3 region has the DNA TGTGCCAGCAGTCACAACGAAGTTAATGAGCAGTTCTTC.

This clonotype is termed large. The chain recombines TRBV19 with TRBJ1-5; D might be TRBD1 (6 bases). The CDR3 totals 14 residues. Trimming stripped 5 bases from V and 7 bases from J, with 15 bases between. Germline CDR1 is LNHDA and CDR2 is SQIVND (reference sequence). The CDR3 region is CASSPRGSEQPQHF. The CDR3 DNA sequence: TGTGCCAGTAGTCCCAGGGGATCGGAGCAGCCCCAGCATTTT.

By its share, this clonotype is medium-sized (0.01 to 0.1%). The chain recombines TRBV29-1 with TRBJ2-1; 11 bases are a match to TRBD2. Trimming took 1 base from V and 0 from J; bases not matched to a gene: 11. The germline V gene encodes CDR1 SQVTM and CDR2 ANQGSEA. The CDR3 spans 19 residues. DNA for the CDR3: TGCAGCGTTGAAGGGCAATTAGCGGGAGGGACAAGCTCCTACAATGAGCAGTTCTTC. It translates to CSVEGQLAGGTSSYNEQFF.